The rows below give T cell receptor gamma chains drawn from one sample of a study of Vδ1+ human thymocytes. TCRdb re-processed the multiplex PCR reads via CATT. The table records 20,000 to 25,000 gamma-chain clones, about an eighth of them present only once. Sequencing was performed on Vdelta1+ gamma-delta thymocytes from the thymus. The source of these receptors is a child in the first two years of life who had congenital heart surgery. CDR3s include the opening cysteine and the closing phenylalanine or tryptophan. Some rows have no size entry. The others give once, few or many, or a class for an expanded clone.

NA | TRGJ1/TRGJ2 | TRGV9 | 16 | CALWEETQENYYKKLF | TGTGCCTTGTGGGAGGAAACCCAAGAGAATTATTATAAGAAACTCTTT
NA | TRGJ1/TRGJ2 | TRGV5 | 15 | CATWDSRPFYYKKLF | TGTGCCACCTGGGACAGCCGGCCATTTTATTATAAGAAACTCTTT
NA | TRGJ1/TRGJ2 | TRGV4 | 15 | CATWDGNLNYYKKLF | TGTGCCACCTGGGACGGCAATCTCAATTATTATAAGAAACTCTTT
NA | TRGJ1/TRGJ2 | TRGV9 | 11 | CALWEPYKKLF | TGTGCCTTGTGGGAACCATATAAGAAACTCTTT
NA | TRGJ1/TRGJ2 | TRGV2 | 14 | CATWDGPEYYKKLF | TGTGCCACCTGGGACGGTCCGGAATATTATAAGAAACTCTTT
few | TRGJ1/TRGJ2 | TRGV3 | 13 | CATWDRSPYKKLF | TGTGCCACCTGGGACAGGTCCCCTTATAAGAAACTCTTT
NA | TRGJ1/TRGJ2 | TRGV5 | 13 | CATWDRLLHKKLF | TGTGCCACCTGGGACAGGTTACTTCATAAGAAACTCTTT
few | TRGJ1/TRGJ2 | TRGV5 | 12 | CATWTLYYKKLF | TGTGCCACCTGGACCCTTTATTATAAGAAACTCTTT
few | TRGJ1/TRGJ2 | TRGV5 | 13 | CATWDTSRYKKLF | TGTGCCACCTGGGACACCTCGAGGTATAAGAAACTCTTT
NA | TRGJ1/TRGJ2 | TRGV9 | 12 | CALWENAKKGLF | TGTGCCTTGTGGGAGAATGCCAAGAAAGGACTCTTT
few | TRGJ1/TRGJ2 | TRGV2 | 14 | CATWDAQNYYKKLF | TGTGCCACCTGGGACGCACAGAATTATTATAAGAAGCTCTTT